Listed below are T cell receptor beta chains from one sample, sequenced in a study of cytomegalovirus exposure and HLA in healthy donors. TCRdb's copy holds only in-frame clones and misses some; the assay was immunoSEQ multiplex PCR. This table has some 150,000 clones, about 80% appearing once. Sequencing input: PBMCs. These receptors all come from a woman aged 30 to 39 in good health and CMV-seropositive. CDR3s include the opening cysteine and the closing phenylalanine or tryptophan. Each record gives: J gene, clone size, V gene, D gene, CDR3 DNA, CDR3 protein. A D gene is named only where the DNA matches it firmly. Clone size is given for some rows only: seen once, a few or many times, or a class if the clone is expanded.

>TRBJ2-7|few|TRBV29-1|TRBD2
TGCAGCGTTGAGGTAGCGGGAGATTACTACGAGCAGTACTTC
CSVEVAGDYYEQYF
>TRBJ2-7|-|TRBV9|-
TGTGCCAGCAGCGCCGTCACGACAGGCTCTCGGGGTGAGCAGTACTTC
CASSAVTTGSRGEQYF
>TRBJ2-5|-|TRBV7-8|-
TGTGCCAGCAGCTTACATAGTGGGCTAGAGACCCAGTACTTC
CASSLHSGLETQYF
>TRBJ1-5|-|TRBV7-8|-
TGTGCCAGCAGCCCTGGGTGGGGGGAACGCAATCAGCCCCAGCATTTT
CASSPGWGERNQPQHF
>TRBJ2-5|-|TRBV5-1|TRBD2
TGCGCCAGCAGCTTGGATACTAGCGGGGGCTTGACCCAGTACTTC
CASSLDTSGGLTQYF
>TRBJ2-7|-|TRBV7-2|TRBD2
TGTGCCAGCAGCTTAGATCCAGCGGGACGCTACGAGCAGTACTTC
CASSLDPAGRYEQYF
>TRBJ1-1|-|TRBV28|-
TGTGCCAGCAGACGACACGACGGCACTGAAGCTTTCTTT
CASRRHDGTEAFF
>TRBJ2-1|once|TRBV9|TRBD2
TGTGCCAGCAGCGCCTTTCTAGCGGGAGATAATGGTGAGCAGTTCTTC
CASSAFLAGDNGEQFF
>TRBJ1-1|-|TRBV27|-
TGTGCCAGCAGTTTATCGACCCGGGGGGTCATGAACACTGAAGCTTTCTTT
CASSLSTRGVMNTEAFF
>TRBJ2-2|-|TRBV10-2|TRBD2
TGCGCCAGTCATCCTCTAGCGGGGGATATCACCGGGGAGCTGTTTTTT
CASHPLAGDITGELFF
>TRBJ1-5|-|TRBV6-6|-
TGTGCCAGCACAGGTTTTAACAGCAATCAGCCCCAGCATTTT
CASTGFNSNQPQHF
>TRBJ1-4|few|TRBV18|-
TGTGCCAGCTCTGACACAGCAACTAATGAAAAACTGTTTTTT
CASSDTATNEKLFF
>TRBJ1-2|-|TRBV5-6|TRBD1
TGTGCCAGCAGCTCCTGGACAGGGGTTAACTATGGCTACACCTTC
CASSSWTGVNYGYTF
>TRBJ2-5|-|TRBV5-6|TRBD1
TGTGCCAGCAGCCTGGGGACAGGCGAAGAGACCCAGTACTTC
CASSLGTGEETQYF
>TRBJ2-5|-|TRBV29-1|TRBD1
TGCAGCGTAGAAAGACAGGGGCGAGAGACCCAGTACTTC
CSVERQGRETQYF
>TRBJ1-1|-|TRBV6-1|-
TGTGCCAGCAGTGATTGGGGGGCTGAAGCTTTCTTT
CASSDWGAEAFF
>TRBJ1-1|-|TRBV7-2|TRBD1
TGTGCCAGCAGCTCGTGGACAGGGGGCACTGAAGCTTTCTTT
CASSSWTGGTEAFF
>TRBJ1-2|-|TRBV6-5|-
TGTGCCAGCAGTTCGACCCGACAGGCCTATGGCTACACCTTC
CASSSTRQAYGYTF
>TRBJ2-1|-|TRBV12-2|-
TGTGCAAGTCGCTTAGGGTCGCTAGCGGGATGGGAGGAGCAGTTCTTC
CASRLGSLAGWEEQFF
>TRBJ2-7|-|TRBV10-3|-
TGTGCCATCAGTGAGAACCTGGGGGCTCGCAACGACGAGCAGTACTTC
CAISENLGARNDEQYF
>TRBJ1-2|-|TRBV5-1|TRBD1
TGCGCCAGCAGCTTTGACAGGGAGCGGTATGGCTACACCTTC
CASSFDRERYGYTF
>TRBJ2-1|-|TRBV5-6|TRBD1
TGTGCCAGCAGCTTGAGACAGGGTTCACCTGAGCAGTTCTTC
CASSLRQGSPEQFF
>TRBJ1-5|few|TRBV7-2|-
TGTGCCAGCAGCCCGCGGACGGGGCAGCCCCAGCATTTT
CASSPRTGQPQHF
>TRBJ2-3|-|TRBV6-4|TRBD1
TGTGCCAGCAGTGACGGACAGGGGGCAGATACGCAGTATTTT
CASSDGQGADTQYF
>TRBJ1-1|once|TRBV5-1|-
TGCGCCAGCAGCTTGGACTCACAGGGCGGTGAAGCTTTCTTT
CASSLDSQGGEAFF
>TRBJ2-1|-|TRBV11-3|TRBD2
TGTGCCAGCAGCCGAACCTCAGCGGGGGAGCAGTTCTTC
CASSRTSAGEQFF
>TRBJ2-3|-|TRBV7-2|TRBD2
TGTGCCAGCAGCCCCCAAGCGGGGGGGCCCCAGATGGATACGCAGTATTTT
CASSPQAGGPQMDTQYF
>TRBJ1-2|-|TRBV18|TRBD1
TGTGCCAGCTCACCACCGGCGACAGGGGGCTATGGCTACACCTTC
CASSPPATGGYGYTF
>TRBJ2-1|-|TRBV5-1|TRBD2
TGCGCCAGCAGCCCTGGACTAGAGTGGGCCTACAATGAGCAGTTCTTC
CASSPGLEWAYNEQFF
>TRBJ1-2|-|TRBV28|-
TGTGCCAGCAGTTTCCGAGGGAACACATTCTATGGCTACACCTTC
CASSFRGNTFYGYTF
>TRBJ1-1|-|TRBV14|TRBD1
TGTGCCAGCAGCTGGGGACAGGTGAACACTGAAGCTTTCTTT
CASSWGQVNTEAFF
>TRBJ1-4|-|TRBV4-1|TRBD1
TGCGCCAGCAGCCCCTACCCGGGGACAGGGATTTTATTGAGTGAAAAACTGTTTTTT
CASSPYPGTGILLSEKLFF
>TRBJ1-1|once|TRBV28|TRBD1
TGTGCCATCGGAGGGGGACAGGGGGTATGGAACACTGAAGCTTTCTTT
CAIGGGQGVWNTEAFF
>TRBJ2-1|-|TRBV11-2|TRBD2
TGTGCCAGCAGCCCCGTAGGGGGGGGACTAGCGGGACGATACAATGAGCAGTTCTTC
CASSPVGGGLAGRYNEQFF
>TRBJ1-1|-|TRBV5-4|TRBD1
TGTGCCAGCAGCTTGGAAACAGGGGAAACTGAAGCTTTCTTT
CASSLETGETEAFF
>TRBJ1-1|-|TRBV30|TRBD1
TGTGCCTGGAGTGTGGACAGGGACGCTGAAGCTTTCTTT
CAWSVDRDAEAFF
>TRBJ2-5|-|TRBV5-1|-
TGCGCCAGCAGTGGTTGGGGGGAGAGTGAGACCCAGTACTTC
CASSGWGESETQYF
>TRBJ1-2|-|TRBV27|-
TGTGCCAGCAATCCGGGGGGCCTCCCCTATGGCTACACCTTC
CASNPGGLPYGYTF
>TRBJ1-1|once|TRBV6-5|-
TGTGCCAGCAGTCCCCGGGGGGCAATGAACACTGAAGCTTTCTTT
CASSPRGAMNTEAFF
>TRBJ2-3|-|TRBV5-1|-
TGCGCCAGCAGCTTGGCGCTGCAGACAGATACGCAGTATTTT
CASSLALQTDTQYF
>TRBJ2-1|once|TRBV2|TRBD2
TGTGCCAGCAGTCTGATTAGCGGGAGCGCCTTCTTC
CASSLISGSAFF
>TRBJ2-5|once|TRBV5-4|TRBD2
TGTGCCAGCAGCCCGGGGGGAGGGCAGGTCACAGAGACCCAGTACTTC
CASSPGGGQVTETQYF
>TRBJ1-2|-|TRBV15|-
TGTGCCACCAGCAGAGTGGTCGGGTCGGATGGCTACACCTTC
CATSRVVGSDGYTF
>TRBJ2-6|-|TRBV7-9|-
TGTTCCAGCAGCTTTGTCGGTTCTGGGGCCAACGTCCTGACTTTC
CSSSFVGSGANVLTF
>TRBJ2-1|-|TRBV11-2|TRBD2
TGTGCCAGCAGCTTAGCCCTAGCGGGGGTGGGGAATGAGCAGTTCTTC
CASSLALAGVGNEQFF
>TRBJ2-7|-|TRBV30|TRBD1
TGTGCCTGGAGTGTATGGGGGACAGGAGGCGGGCAGTACTTC
CAWSVWGTGGGQYF
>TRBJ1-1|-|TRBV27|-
TGTGCCAGCAGTTTCCAGGGGCGCAGTGCTGAAGCTTTCTTT
CASSFQGRSAEAFF
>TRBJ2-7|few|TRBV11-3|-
TGTGCCAGCAGCTTAGGATCGGGTCGGGGGGAGCAGTACTTC
CASSLGSGRGEQYF
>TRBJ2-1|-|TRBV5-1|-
TGCGCCAGCAGCCTGGACTTGAGCAATGAGCAGTTCTTC
CASSLDLSNEQFF
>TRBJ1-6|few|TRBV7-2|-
TGTGCCAGCAGTCCGAACAGTTTATATAATTCACCCCTCCACTTT
CASSPNSLYNSPLHF
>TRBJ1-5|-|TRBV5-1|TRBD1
TGCGCCAGCAGCTTGACAGGGGATCAGCCCCAGCATTTT
CASSLTGDQPQHF
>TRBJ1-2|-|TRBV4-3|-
TGCGCCAGCAGCCAAGGGTGGGGGGAGGATGGCTACACCTTC
CASSQGWGEDGYTF
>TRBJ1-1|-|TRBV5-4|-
TGTGCCAGCAGCTTGGGTGGCAGGACTAACACTGAAGCTTTCTTT
CASSLGGRTNTEAFF
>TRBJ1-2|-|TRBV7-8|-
TGTGCCAGCAGCTTAGTAGAGGGCCGGAACTATGGCTACACCTTC
CASSLVEGRNYGYTF
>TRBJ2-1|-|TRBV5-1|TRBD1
TGCGCCAGCAGCCGCGAACCACAGGGGTCGAAGTTCTTC
CASSREPQGSKFF
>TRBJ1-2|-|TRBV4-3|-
TGCGCCAGCAGCCAAGAGGGGCTAAATGGCTACACCTTC
CASSQEGLNGYTF
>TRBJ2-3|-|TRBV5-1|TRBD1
TGCGCCAGCAGCTTGGATACCGGGACAGCCGCCCGAACCACAGATACGCAGTATTTT
CASSLDTGTAARTTDTQYF
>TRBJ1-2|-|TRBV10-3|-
TGTGCCATCAGTGAGGCCGATAGCCCCTATGGCTACACCTTC
CAISEADSPYGYTF
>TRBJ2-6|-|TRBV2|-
TGTGCCAGCAGTGATGGGCGGGCCTCTGGGGCCAACGTCCTGACTTTC
CASSDGRASGANVLTF
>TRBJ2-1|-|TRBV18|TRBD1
TGTGCCAGCTCACCAACAGGGGCCATAAACAATGAGCAGTTCTTC
CASSPTGAINNEQFF